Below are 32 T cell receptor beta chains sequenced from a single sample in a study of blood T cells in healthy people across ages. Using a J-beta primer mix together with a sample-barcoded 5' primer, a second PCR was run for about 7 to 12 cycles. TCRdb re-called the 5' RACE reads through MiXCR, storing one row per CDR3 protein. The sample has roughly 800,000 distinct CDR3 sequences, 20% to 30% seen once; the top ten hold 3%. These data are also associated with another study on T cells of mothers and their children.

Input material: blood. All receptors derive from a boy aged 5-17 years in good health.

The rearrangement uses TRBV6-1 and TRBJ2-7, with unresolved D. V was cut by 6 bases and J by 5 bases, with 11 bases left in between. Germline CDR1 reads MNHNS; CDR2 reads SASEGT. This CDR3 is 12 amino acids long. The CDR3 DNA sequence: TGTGCCAGCAGCCCTACAAAGGACGAGCAGTACTTC. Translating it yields CASSPTKDEQYF.

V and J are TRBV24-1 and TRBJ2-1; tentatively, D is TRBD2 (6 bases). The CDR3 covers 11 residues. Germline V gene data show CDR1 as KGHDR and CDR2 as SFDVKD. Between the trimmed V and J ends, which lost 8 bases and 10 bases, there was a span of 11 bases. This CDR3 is CATTAGREQFF. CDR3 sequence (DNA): TGTGCCACCACGGCGGGGAGGGAGCAGTTCTTC.

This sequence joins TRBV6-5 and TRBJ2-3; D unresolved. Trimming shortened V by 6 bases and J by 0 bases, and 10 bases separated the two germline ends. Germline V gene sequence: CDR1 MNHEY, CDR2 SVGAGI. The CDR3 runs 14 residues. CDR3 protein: CASRAASSTDTQYF. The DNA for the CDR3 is TGTGCCAGCAGGGCGGCGTCTAGCACAGATACGCAGTATTTT.

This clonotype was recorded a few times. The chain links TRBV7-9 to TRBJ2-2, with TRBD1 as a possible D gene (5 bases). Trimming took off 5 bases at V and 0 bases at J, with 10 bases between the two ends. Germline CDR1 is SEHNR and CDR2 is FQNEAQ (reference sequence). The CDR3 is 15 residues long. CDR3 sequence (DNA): TGTGCCAGCAGCCGGCGACAGCCGAACACCGGGGAGCTGTTTTTT. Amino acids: CASSRRQPNTGELFF.

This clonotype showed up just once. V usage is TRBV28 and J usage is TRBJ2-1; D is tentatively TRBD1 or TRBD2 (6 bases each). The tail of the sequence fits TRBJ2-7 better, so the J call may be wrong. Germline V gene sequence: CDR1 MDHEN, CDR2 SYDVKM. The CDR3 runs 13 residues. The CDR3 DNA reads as TGTGCCAGCAGGGGGGGCTCCTCGGACGAGCAGTACTTC. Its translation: CASRGGSSDEQYF.

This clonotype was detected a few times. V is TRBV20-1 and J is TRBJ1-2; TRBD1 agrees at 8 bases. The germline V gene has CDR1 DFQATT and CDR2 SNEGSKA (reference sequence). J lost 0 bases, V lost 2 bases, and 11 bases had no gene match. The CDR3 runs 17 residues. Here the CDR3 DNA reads TGCAGTGCTAGAATGGACAGGGCGCTACTAGCTAACTATGGCTACACCTTC. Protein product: CSARMDRALLANYGYTF.

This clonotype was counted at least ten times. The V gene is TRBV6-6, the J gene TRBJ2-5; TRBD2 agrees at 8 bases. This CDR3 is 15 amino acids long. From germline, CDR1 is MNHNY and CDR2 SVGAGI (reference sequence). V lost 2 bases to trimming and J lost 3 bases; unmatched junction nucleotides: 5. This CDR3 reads CASSYLGGGKETQYF. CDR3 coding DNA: TGTGCCAGCAGTTACCTCGGCGGGGGGAAAGAGACCCAGTACTTC.

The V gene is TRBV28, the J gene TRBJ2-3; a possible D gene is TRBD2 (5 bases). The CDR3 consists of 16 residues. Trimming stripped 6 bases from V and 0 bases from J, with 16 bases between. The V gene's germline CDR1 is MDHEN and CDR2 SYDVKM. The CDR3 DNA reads TGTGCCAGCAGGCGAGCCGGGGTGTCAAGCACAGATACGCAGTATTTT. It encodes CASRRAGVSSTDTQYF.

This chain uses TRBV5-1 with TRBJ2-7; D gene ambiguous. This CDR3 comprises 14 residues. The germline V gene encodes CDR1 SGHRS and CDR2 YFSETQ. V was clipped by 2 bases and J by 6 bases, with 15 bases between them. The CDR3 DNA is TGCGCCAGCAGCTTTGGGGATTCACGGGCCGAGCAGTACTTC. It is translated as CASSFGDSRAEQYF.

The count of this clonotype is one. The CDR3 nucleotides are TGTGCCAGCAACGAGGCCCAACTGACCCGAGGGGAAAAACTGTTTTTT. It yields the protein CASNEAQLTRGEKLFF. The V and J genes are TRBV6-1 and TRBJ1-4; D gene uncertain. The CDR3 is 16 amino acids. Germline V lookup: CDR1 MNHNS, CDR2 SASEGT. Trimming shortened V by 7 bases and J by 8 bases, and 23 bases separated the two germline ends.

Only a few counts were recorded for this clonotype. In DNA form, the CDR3 reads TGTGCCAGCAGCGTAGGTCGGGTGACTACCGGCTACACCTTC. It specifies CASSVGRVTTGYTF. V usage is TRBV9 and J usage is TRBJ1-2; D unclear. Trimming took off 0 bases at V and 8 bases at J, with 14 bases between the two ends. This CDR3 is built from 14 residues. CDR1 and CDR2 from the germline V gene are SGDLS and YYNGEE.

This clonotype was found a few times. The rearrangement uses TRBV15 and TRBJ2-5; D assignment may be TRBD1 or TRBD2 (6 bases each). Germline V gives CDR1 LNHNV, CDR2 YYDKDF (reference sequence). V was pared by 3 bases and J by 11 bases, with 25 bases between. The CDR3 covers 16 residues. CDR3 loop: CATSRASGTSEGEQYF. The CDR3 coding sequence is TGTGCCACCAGCAGGGCGTCCGGGACTTCCGAGGGGGAGCAGTACTTC.

The CDR3 here is CASSLASGAPNYGYTF. The CDR3 DNA reads TGCGCCAGCAGCTTGGCTTCCGGGGCGCCTAACTATGGCTACACCTTC. The V gene is TRBV5-1, the J gene TRBJ1-2, with D maybe TRBD1 (5 bases). Between the trimmed V and J ends, which lost 0 bases and 0 bases, there was a span of 12 bases. The CDR3 spans 16 residues. Germline loops: CDR1 SGHRS, CDR2 YFSETQ. Together with reference TRBV5-1 and TRBJ1-2, the CDR3 gives the full variable domain: KAGVTQTPRYLIKTRGQQVTLSCSPISGHRSVSWYQQTPGQGLQFLFEYFSETQRNKGNFPGRFSGRQFSNSRSEMNVSTLELGDSALYLCASSLASGAPNYGYTFGSGTRLTVV.

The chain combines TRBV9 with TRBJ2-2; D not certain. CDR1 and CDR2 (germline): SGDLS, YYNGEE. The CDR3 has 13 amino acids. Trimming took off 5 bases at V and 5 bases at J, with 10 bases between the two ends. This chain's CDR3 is CASRQVGTGELFF. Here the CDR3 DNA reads TGTGCCAGCAGGCAGGTGGGAACCGGGGAGCTGTTTTTT.

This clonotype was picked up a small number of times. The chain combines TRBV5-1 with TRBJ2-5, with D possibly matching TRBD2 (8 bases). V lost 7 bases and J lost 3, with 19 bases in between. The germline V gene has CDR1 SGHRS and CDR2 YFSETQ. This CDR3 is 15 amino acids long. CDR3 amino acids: CASGISGTEKETQYF. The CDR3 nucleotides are TGCGCCAGCGGGATTAGCGGGACAGAAAAAGAGACCCAGTACTTC.

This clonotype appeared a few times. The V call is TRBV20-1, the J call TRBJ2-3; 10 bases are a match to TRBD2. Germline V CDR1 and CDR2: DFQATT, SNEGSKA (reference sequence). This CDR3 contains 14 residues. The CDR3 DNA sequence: TGCGGGGGGAGGGGGACTAGCGGCACAGATACGCAGTATTTT. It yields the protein CGGRGTSGTDTQYF.

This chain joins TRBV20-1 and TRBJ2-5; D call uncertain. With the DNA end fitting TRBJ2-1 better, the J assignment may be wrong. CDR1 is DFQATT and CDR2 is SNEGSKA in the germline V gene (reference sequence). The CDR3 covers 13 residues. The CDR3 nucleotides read TGCAGTGCTAGGTCGACGACGCACAATGAGCAGTTCTTC. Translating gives CSARSTTHNEQFF.

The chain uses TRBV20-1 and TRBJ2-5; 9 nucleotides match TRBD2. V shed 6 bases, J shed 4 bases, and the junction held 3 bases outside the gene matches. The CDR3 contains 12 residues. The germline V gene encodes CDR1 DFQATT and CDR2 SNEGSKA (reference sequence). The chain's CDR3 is CSAIAGVETQYF. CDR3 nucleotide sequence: TGCAGTGCAATAGCGGGAGTAGAGACCCAGTACTTC.

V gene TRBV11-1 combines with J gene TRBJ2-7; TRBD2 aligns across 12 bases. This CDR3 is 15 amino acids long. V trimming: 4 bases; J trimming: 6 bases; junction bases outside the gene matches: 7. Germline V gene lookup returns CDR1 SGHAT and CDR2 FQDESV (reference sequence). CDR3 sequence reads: CASSSGLAGTAEQYF. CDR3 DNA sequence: TGTGCCAGCAGCTCCGGACTAGCGGGGACGGCCGAGCAGTACTTC.

For the CDR3, the DNA is TGCAGCGTTAAAGGTCCTCGAATCGACAACGAGCAGTACTTC. It codes for CSVKGPRIDNEQYF. The chain recombines TRBV29-1 with TRBJ2-7; D remains unclear. Germline CDR1 and CDR2: SQVTM and ANQGSEA. Deletions cut 5 bases from V and 5 bases from J, with 19 bases between. The CDR3 length is 14 residues.

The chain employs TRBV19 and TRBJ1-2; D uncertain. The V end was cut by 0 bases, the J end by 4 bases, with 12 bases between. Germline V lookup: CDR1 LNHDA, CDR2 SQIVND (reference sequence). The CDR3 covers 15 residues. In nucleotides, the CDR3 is TGTGCCAGTAGTATAGACGACTCCCTACTCTATGGCTACACCTTC. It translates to CASSIDDSLLYGYTF.

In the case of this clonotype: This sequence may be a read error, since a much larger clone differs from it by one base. CDR3 DNA sequence: TGCGCCTGCAGCCAAACTAAGGGGACCGGGGAGCTGTTTTTT. As protein: CACSQTKGTGELFF. The chain combines TRBV4-1 with TRBJ2-2; D possibly corresponds to TRBD1 (5 bases). The length of the CDR3 is 14 residues. Germline V gives CDR1 MGHRA, CDR2 YSYEKL.

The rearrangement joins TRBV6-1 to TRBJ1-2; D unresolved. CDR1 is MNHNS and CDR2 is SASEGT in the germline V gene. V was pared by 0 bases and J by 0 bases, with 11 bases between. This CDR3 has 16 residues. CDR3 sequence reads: CASSEAKADANYGYTF. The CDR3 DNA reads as TGTGCCAGCAGTGAAGCGAAGGCAGATGCTAACTATGGCTACACCTTC.

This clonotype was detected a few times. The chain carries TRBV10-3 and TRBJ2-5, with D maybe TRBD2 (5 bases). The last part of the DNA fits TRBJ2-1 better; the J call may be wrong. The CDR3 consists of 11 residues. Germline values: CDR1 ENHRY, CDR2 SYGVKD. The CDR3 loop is CAISDEGEQFF. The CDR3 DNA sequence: TGTGCCATCAGTGACGAGGGTGAGCAGTTCTTC.

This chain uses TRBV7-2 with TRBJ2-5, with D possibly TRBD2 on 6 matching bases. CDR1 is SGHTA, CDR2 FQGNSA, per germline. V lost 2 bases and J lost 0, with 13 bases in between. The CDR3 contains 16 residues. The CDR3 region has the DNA TGTGCCAGCAGCTTATTCCCACGGACTAACCAAGAGACCCAGTACTTC. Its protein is CASSLFPRTNQETQYF.

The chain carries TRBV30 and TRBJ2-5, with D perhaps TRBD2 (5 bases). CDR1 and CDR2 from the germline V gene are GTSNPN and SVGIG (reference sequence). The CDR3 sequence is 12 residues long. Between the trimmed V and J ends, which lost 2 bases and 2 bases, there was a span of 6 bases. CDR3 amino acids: CAWSSGQETQYF. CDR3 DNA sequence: TGTGCCTGGAGTAGCGGACAAGAGACCCAGTACTTC.

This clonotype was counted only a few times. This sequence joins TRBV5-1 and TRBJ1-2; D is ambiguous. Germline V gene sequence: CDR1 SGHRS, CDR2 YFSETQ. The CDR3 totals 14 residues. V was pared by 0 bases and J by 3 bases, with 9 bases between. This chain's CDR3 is CASSLDSGDYGYTF. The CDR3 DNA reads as TGCGCCAGCAGCTTGGATTCAGGAGACTATGGCTACACCTTC.

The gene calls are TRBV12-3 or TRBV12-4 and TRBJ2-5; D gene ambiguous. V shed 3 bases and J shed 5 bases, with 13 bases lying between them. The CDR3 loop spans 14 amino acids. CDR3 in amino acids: CASSFYSAGETQYF. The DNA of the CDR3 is TGTGCCAGCAGTTTTTATAGTGCCGGGGAGACCCAGTACTTC.

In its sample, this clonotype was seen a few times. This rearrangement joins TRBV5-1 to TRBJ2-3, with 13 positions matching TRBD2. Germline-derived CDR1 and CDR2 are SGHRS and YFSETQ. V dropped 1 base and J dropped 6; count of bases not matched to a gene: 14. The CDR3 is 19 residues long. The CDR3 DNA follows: TGCGCCAGCAGCTTGTGGGATACAGGGACTAGCGGGAAAGGGGATACGCAGTATTTT. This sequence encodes CASSLWDTGTSGKGDTQYF.

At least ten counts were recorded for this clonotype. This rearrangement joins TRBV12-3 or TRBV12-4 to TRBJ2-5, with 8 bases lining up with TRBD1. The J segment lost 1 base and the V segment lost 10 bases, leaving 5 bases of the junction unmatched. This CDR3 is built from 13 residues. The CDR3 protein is CATIDRGQETQYF. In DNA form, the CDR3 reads TGTGCCACCATCGACAGGGGCCAAGAGACCCAGTACTTC.

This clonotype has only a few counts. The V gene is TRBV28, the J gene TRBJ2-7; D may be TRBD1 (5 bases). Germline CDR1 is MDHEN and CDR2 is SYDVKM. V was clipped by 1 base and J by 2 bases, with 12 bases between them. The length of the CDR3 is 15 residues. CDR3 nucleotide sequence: TGTGCCAGCAGTTTATCGTCCAGGGCAGCCTACGAGCAGTACTTC. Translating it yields CASSLSSRAAYEQYF.

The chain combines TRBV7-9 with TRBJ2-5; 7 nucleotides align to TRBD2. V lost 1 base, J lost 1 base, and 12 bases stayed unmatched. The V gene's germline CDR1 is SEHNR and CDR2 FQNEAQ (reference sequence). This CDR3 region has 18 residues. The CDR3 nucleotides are TGTGCCAGCAGCTTAGGTATCTCCAGCGGGGTTCTCCAAGAGACCCAGTACTTC. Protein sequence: CASSLGISSGVLQETQYF.